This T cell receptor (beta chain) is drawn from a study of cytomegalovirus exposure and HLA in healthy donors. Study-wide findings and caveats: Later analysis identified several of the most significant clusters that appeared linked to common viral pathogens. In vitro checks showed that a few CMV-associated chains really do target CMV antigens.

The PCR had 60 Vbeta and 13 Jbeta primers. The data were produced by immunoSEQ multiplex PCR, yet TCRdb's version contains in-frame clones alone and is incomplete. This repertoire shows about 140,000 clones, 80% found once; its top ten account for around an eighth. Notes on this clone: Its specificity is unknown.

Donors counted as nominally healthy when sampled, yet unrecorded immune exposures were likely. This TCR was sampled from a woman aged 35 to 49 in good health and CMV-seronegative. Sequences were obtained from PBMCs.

The DNA for the CDR3 is TGTGCCAGCAGCGTAGGCGGGGGGAGGGTTAGGAATGAGCAGTTCTTC. Protein sequence: CASSVGGGRVRNEQFF. The chain joins TRBV7-2 to TRBJ2-1; 8 positions agree with TRBD2. The germline CDR1 and CDR2 sequences are SGHTA and FQGNSA. This CDR3 has 16 residues. The V gene end was trimmed by 5 bases and the J gene end by 7 bases; junction bases not matched to a gene: 13.